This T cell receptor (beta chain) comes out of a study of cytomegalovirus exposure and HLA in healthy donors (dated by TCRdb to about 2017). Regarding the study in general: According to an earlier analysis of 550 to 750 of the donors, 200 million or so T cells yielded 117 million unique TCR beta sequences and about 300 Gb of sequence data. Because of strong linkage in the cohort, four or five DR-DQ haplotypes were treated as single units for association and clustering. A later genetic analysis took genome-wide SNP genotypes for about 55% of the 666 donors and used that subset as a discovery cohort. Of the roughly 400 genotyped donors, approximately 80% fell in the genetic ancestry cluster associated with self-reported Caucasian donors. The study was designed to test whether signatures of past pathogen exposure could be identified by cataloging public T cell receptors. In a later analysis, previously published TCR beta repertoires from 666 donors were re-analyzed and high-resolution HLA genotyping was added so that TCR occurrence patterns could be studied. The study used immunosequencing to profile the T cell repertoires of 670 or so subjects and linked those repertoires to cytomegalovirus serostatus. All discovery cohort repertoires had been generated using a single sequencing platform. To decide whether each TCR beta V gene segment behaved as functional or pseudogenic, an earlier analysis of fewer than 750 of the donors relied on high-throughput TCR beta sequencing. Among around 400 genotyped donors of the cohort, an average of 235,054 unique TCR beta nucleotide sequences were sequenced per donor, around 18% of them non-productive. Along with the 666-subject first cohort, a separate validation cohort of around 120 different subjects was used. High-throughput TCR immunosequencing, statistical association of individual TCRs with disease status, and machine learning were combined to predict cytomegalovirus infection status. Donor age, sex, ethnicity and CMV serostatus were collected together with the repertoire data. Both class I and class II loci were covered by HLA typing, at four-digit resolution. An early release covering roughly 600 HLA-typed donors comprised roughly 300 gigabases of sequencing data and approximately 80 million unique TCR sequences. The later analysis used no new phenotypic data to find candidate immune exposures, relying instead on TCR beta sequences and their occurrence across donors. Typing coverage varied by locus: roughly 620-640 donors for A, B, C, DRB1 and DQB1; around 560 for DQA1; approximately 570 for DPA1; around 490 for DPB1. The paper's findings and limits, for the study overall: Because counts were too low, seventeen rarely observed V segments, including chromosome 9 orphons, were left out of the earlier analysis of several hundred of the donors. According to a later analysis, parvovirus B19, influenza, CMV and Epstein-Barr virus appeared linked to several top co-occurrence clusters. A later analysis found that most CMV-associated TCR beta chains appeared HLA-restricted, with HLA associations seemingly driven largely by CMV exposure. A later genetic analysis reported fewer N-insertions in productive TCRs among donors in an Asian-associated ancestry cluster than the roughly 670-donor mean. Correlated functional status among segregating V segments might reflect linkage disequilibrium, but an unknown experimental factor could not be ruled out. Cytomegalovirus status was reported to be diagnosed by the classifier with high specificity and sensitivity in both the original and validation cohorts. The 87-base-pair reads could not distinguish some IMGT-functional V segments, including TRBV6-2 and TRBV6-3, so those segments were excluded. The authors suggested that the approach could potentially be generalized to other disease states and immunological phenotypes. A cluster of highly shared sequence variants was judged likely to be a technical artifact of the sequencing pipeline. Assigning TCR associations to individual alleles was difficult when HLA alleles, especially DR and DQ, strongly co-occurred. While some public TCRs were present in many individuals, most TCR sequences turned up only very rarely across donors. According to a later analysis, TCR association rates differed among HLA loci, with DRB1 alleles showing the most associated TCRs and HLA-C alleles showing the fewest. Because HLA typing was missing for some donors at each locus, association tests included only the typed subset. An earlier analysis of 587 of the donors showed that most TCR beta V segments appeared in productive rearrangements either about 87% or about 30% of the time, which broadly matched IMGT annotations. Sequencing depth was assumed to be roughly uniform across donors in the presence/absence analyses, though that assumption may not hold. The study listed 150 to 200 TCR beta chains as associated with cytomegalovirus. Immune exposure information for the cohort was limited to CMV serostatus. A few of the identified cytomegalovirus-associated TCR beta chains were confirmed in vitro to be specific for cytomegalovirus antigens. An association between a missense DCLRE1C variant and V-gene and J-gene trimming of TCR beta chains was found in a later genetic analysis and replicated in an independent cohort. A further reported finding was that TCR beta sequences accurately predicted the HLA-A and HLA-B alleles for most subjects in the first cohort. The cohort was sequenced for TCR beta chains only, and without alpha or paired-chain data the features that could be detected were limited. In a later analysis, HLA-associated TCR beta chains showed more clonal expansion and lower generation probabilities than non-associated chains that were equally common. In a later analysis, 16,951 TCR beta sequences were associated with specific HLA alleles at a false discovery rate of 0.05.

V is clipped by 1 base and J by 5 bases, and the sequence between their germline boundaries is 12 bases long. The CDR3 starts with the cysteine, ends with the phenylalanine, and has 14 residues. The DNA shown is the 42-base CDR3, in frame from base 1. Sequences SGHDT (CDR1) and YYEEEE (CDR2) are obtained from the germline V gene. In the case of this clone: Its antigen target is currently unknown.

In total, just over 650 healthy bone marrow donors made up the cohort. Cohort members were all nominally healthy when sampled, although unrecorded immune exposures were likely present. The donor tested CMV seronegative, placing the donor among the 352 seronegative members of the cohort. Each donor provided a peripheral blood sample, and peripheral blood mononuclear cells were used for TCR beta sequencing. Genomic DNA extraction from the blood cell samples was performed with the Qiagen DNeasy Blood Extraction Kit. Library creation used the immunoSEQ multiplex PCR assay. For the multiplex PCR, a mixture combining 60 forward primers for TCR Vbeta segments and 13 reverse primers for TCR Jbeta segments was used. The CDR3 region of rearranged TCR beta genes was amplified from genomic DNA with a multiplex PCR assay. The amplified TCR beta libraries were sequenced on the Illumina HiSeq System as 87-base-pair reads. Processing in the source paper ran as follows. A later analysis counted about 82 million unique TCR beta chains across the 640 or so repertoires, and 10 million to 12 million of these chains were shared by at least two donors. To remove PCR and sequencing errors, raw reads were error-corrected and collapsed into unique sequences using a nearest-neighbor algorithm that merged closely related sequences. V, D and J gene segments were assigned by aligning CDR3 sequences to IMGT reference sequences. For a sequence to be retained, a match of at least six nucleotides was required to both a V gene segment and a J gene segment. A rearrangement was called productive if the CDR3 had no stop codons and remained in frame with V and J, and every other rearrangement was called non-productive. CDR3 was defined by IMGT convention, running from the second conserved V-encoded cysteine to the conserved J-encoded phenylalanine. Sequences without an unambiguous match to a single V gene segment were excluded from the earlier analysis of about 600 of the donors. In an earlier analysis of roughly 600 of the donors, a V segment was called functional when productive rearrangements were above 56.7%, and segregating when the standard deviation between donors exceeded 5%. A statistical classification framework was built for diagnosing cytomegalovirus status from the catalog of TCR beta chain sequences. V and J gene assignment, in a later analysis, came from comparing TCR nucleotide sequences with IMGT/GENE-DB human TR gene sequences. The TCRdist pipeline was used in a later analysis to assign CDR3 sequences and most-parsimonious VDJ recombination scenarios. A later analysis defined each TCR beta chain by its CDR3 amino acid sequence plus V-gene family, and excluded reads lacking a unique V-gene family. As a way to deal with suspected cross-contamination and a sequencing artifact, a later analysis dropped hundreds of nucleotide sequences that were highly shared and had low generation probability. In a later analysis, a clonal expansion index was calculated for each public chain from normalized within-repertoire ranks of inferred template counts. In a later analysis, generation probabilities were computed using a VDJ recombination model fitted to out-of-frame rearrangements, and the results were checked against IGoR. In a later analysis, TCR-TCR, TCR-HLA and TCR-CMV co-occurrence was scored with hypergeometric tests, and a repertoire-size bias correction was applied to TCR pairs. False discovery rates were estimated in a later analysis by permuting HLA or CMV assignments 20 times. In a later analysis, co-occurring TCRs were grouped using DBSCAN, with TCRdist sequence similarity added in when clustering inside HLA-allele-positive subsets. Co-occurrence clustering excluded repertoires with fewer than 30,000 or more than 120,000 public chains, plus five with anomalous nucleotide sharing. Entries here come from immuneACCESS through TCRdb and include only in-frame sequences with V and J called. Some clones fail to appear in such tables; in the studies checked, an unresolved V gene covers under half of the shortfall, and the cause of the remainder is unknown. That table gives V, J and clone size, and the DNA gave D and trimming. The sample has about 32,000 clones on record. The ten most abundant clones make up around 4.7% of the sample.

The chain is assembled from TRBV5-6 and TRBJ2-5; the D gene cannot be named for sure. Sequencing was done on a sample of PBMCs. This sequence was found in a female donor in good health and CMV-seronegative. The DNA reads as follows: TGTGCCAGCAGCTTGTGGGCCAAGAAGGAGACCCAGTACTTC. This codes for CASSLWAKKETQYF.